These 2 T cell receptor beta chains were all obtained from the same sample, sequenced in a study of blood T cell repertoires in COVID-19. Profiling relied on immunoSEQ multiplex PCR, and the TCRdb table lists in-frame clones only, not all of them. The sample records under 250,000 clones, 65% to 85% being singletons. Sequenced input: peripheral blood. The receptors here all came from a man over 45 with active or convalescent COVID-19.

Here the CDR3 DNA reads TGTGCTAGTGGTCTCCCCCTAAGCGAGATTTACAATGAGCAGTTCTTC. This codes for CASGLPLSEIYNEQFF. The chain couples TRBV12-5 to TRBJ2-1; D is undetermined. With 5 bases removed from V and 4 bases from J, the gap between germline ends came to 18 bases. Looked up from germline, CDR1 is LGHNT and CDR2 is FRNRAP. CDR3 size: 16 residues.

The table lists this clone with a count of one. The chain links TRBV20-1 to TRBJ2-5; D may be TRBD2 (5 bases). The germline V gene encodes CDR1 DFQATT and CDR2 SNEGSKA (reference sequence). Deletions cut 3 bases from V and 0 bases from J, with 8 bases between. The CDR3 runs 13 residues. The CDR3: CSASSGNQETQYF. CDR3 sequence (DNA): TGCAGTGCTAGTTCGGGGAACCAAGAGACCCAGTACTTC.